This T cell receptor beta chain was found in a study of memory CD4+ T cells and cytomegalovirus serostatus. For the study at large: Donors were healthy Belgian adults, 9 CMV seropositive and about 24 seronegative.

Using immunoSEQ multiplex PCR, the repertoire was profiled, and TCRdb retains in-frame clones only, with some absent. Counted here are around 53,000 clones, about 86% occurring once; the ten biggest clones make up 1.5% to 2%. Germline lookup yields CDR1 SQVTM and CDR2 ANQGSEA. The CDR3 runs to 13 residues. J was trimmed by 4 bases and V by 4 bases; bases with no gene match: 3. The sort gate was single viable CD3+CD4+CD8-CD45RO+ cells for memory CD4+ T cells. Serum IgG to CMV pp150, pp28, p38 and p52 defined serostatus. Positive selection with CD4 microbeads enriched total CD4+ T cells. The sequenced sample was memory CD4+ T cells from blood. The clonotype originates from an adult in good health and CMV-seropositive. The chain uses TRBV29-1 and TRBJ1-4; 7 positions agree with TRBD1. CDR3 amino acids: CSVGQGSNEKLFF. The CDR3 bases are TGCAGCGTTGGACAGGGCAGTAATGAAAAACTGTTTTTT.